This T cell receptor (beta chain) was documented in a study of identical twins. The CDR3 spans 15 residues. J was trimmed by 3 bases and V by 2 bases; bases with no gene match: 6. TCRdb recomputed calls from the 5' RACE reads with MiXCR, one row per CDR3 protein. This table holds 450,000 to 600,000 distinct CDR3 sequences, about a fifth found once. Regarding the study as a whole: Invariant MAIT and iNKT cells may have partly biased zero-insertion analyses. Twins showed weaker excess sharing in their beta out-of-frame sequences. Cord blood's abundant beta clonotypes had fewer insertions, unlike memory repertoires.

All of the donors were Caucasians in good health. With respect to this clonotype: Antigen unknown.

These data were also reused for a study on yellow fever vaccine responses in identical twins.

The receptor was derived from a woman under 30 in good health. The chain links TRBV12-3 or TRBV12-4 to TRBJ1-1, with 7 bases that match TRBD1. The sample taken for sequencing was CD4+ T cells sorted from blood. The CDR3: CASSLRGQVHTEAFF. The CDR3 DNA follows: TGTGCCAGCAGTTTAAGGGGGCAGGTCCACACTGAAGCTTTCTTT.